This T cell receptor beta chain was obtained from a study of response to subunit inactivated influenza vaccine. In TCRdb, the RT-PCR reads were re-called with MiXCR into one record per CDR3 protein. The table records roughly 710,000 distinct CDR3 sequences, around 13% of them present only once. The germline gives CDR1 MDHEN, CDR2 SYDVKM. Trimming took 5 bases from V and 2 from J, leaving 13 bases between them. CDR3 length: 15 residues. There are a few counts of this clonotype. The chain couples TRBV28 to TRBJ2-1; D perhaps matches TRBD2 (6 bases). The sequence derives from a man aged 45-65 years who received an inactivated influenza vaccine. The sample in question was PBMCs from blood, obtained around 14 days before vaccination. The CDR3 spells CASSPAGEAYNEQFF. CDR3 nucleotide sequence: TGTGCCAGCAGTCCCGCCGGGGAGGCCTACAATGAGCAGTTCTTC.